This is a list of T cell receptor beta chains from one sample in a study of OX40 agonist ivuxolimab in advanced cancers. The method was immunoSEQ multiplex PCR; TCRdb's version includes in-frame clones alone and lacks a portion of them. The sample records tens of thousands of clones, 70% to 90% being singletons. Sequencing used CD4+ or CD8+ T cells sorted from blood, obtained in a trial of the OX40 agonist ivuxolimab. These receptors were obtained from an adult with an advanced solid tumor such as melanoma, head and neck, liver or kidney cancer. Each CDR3 is given with its conserved first and last residue. The D gene is left open where the match is weak. Not every row has a clone size; where given, it reads once, few, many or a size class.

V gene: TRBV28
J gene: TRBJ2-3
clone size: NA
D gene: NA
CDR3 protein: CASSLGVTQYF
CDR3 DNA: TGTGCCAGCAGTTTAGGGGTGACGCAGTATTTT

V gene: TRBV7-9
J gene: TRBJ2-7
clone size: NA
D gene: TRBD2
CDR3 protein: CASSLGSGGPSYEQYF
CDR3 DNA: TGTGCCAGCAGCTTAGGTAGCGGGGGGCCCTCCTACGAGCAGTACTTC

V gene: TRBV14
J gene: TRBJ2-7
clone size: NA
D gene: TRBD2
CDR3 protein: CASSQEDPPGLAGNRLTYEQYF
CDR3 DNA: TGTGCCAGCAGCCAAGAAGACCCCCCGGGACTAGCGGGTAACCGTCTAACCTACGAGCAGTACTTC

V gene: TRBV2
J gene: TRBJ1-4
clone size: NA
D gene: TRBD1
CDR3 protein: CASRDRGGSGEKLFF
CDR3 DNA: TGTGCCAGCCGGGACAGGGGTGGCTCTGGTGAAAAACTGTTTTTT

V gene: TRBV7-2
J gene: TRBJ2-1
clone size: NA
D gene: TRBD2
CDR3 protein: CASSLAGAGGFNEQFF
CDR3 DNA: TGTGCCAGCTCCCTAGCGGGCGCGGGGGGTTTTAATGAGCAGTTCTTC

V gene: TRBV7-9
J gene: TRBJ2-6
clone size: NA
D gene: TRBD1
CDR3 protein: CASSLYRGNGANVLTF
CDR3 DNA: TGTGCCAGCAGCTTATACAGGGGTAATGGGGCCAACGTCCTGACTTTC

V gene: TRBV5-1
J gene: TRBJ2-2
clone size: NA
D gene: NA
CDR3 protein: CASSRLDSSNTGELFF
CDR3 DNA: TGCGCCAGCAGCCGACTAGACAGTTCAAACACCGGGGAGCTGTTTTTT

V gene: TRBV15
J gene: TRBJ1-1
clone size: NA
D gene: NA
CDR3 protein: CATSSQPMNTEAFF
CDR3 DNA: TGTGCCACCAGCAGCCAGCCTATGAACACTGAAGCTTTCTTT

V gene: TRBV28
J gene: TRBJ2-7
clone size: NA
D gene: TRBD1
CDR3 protein: CASSTLGTGTYEQYF
CDR3 DNA: TGTGCCAGCAGTACATTAGGGACAGGGACCTACGAGCAGTACTTC

V gene: TRBV6-1
J gene: TRBJ1-2
clone size: NA
D gene: NA
CDR3 protein: CASSKDLSYTF
CDR3 DNA: TGTGCCAGCAGTAAAGACCTAAGCTACACCTTC

V gene: TRBV9
J gene: TRBJ1-2
clone size: NA
D gene: NA
CDR3 protein: CASSPRGSQTSNYGYTF
CDR3 DNA: TGTGCCAGCAGCCCGAGAGGTTCACAGACCTCTAACTATGGCTACACCTTC

V gene: TRBV19
J gene: TRBJ2-3
clone size: NA
D gene: TRBD1
CDR3 protein: CASTGQGVRSTDTQYF
CDR3 DNA: TGTGCCTCTACGGGACAGGGGGTTAGGAGCACAGATACGCAGTATTTT

V gene: TRBV4-1
J gene: TRBJ1-1
clone size: NA
D gene: NA
CDR3 protein: CASSQDPGTANTEAFF
CDR3 DNA: TGCGCCAGCAGCCAAGATCCCGGGACTGCGAACACTGAAGCTTTCTTT

V gene: TRBV6-5
J gene: TRBJ2-3
clone size: once
D gene: NA
CDR3 protein: CASSYRQATDTQYF
CDR3 DNA: TGTGCCAGCAGTTACCGGCAGGCCACAGATACGCAGTATTTT

V gene: TRBV19
J gene: TRBJ1-2
clone size: NA
D gene: NA
CDR3 protein: CASSETGMSNYGYTF
CDR3 DNA: TGTGCCAGTAGTGAAACCGGGATGTCTAACTATGGCTACACCTTC

V gene: TRBV13
J gene: TRBJ2-3
clone size: NA
D gene: TRBD2
CDR3 protein: CASSFDSGGHTDTQYF
CDR3 DNA: TGTGCCAGCAGCTTTGATAGCGGGGGACACACAGATACGCAGTATTTT

V gene: TRBV28
J gene: TRBJ2-5
clone size: NA
D gene: NA
CDR3 protein: CASSLGVLGRETQYF
CDR3 DNA: TGTGCCAGCAGTTTAGGGGTGCTTGGTAGAGAGACCCAGTACTTC

V gene: TRBV11-2
J gene: TRBJ2-7
clone size: NA
D gene: TRBD2
CDR3 protein: CASSLEWTRPNEQYF
CDR3 DNA: TGTGCCAGCAGCTTAGAGTGGACTAGGCCTAACGAGCAGTACTTC

V gene: TRBV5-1
J gene: TRBJ2-1
clone size: NA
D gene: NA
CDR3 protein: CASSVPNNEQFF
CDR3 DNA: TGCGCCAGCAGCGTACCCAACAATGAGCAGTTCTTC

V gene: TRBV6-5
J gene: TRBJ1-3
clone size: NA
D gene: NA
CDR3 protein: CASKPHGTGNTIYF
CDR3 DNA: TGTGCCAGCAAACCGCACGGAACTGGAAACACCATATATTTT

V gene: TRBV27
J gene: TRBJ2-7
clone size: NA
D gene: TRBD1
CDR3 protein: CASSLGQGAVYEQYF
CDR3 DNA: TGTGCCAGCAGTCTCGGACAGGGGGCCGTGTACGAGCAGTACTTC

V gene: TRBV5-4
J gene: TRBJ2-5
clone size: few
D gene: TRBD1
CDR3 protein: CASAQGQGAGETQYF
CDR3 DNA: TGTGCCAGCGCCCAGGGACAGGGGGCGGGAGAGACCCAGTACTTC

V gene: TRBV28
J gene: TRBJ1-5
clone size: NA
D gene: TRBD1
CDR3 protein: CASSFPLARDRGLTGKYQPQHF
CDR3 DNA: TGTGCCAGCAGTTTTCCGCTAGCCCGGGACAGGGGGCTAACGGGAAAATATCAGCCCCAGCATTTT

V gene: TRBV7-8
J gene: TRBJ2-3
clone size: NA
D gene: TRBD2
CDR3 protein: CASSPGGPGFTDTQYF
CDR3 DNA: TGTGCCAGCAGCCCGGGGGGGCCGGGTTTCACAGATACGCAGTATTTT

V gene: TRBV10-1
J gene: TRBJ1-5
clone size: NA
D gene: NA
CDR3 protein: CASSETTNQPQHF
CDR3 DNA: TGCGCCAGCAGTGAAACTACGAATCAGCCCCAGCATTTT

V gene: TRBV5-1
J gene: TRBJ1-1
clone size: NA
D gene: NA
CDR3 protein: CASSSLGNTEAFF
CDR3 DNA: TGCGCCAGCAGCTCACTAGGGAACACTGAAGCTTTCTTT

V gene: TRBV5-4
J gene: TRBJ1-4
clone size: NA
D gene: TRBD1
CDR3 protein: CASSTGQGEEKLFF
CDR3 DNA: TGTGCCAGCAGCACGGGACAGGGGGAAGAAAAACTGTTTTTT

V gene: TRBV19
J gene: TRBJ1-1
clone size: NA
D gene: NA
CDR3 protein: CASSLNYRVGTEAFF
CDR3 DNA: TGTGCCAGTAGTTTGAATTACAGGGTAGGCACTGAAGCTTTCTTT

V gene: TRBV2
J gene: TRBJ2-2
clone size: NA
D gene: NA
CDR3 protein: CASSETPPTGELFF
CDR3 DNA: TGTGCCAGCAGTGAAACACCCCCCACCGGGGAGCTGTTTTTT

V gene: TRBV11-3
J gene: TRBJ2-5
clone size: NA
D gene: NA
CDR3 protein: CASSPRGRGTEETQYF
CDR3 DNA: TGTGCCAGCAGCCCTCGGGGCAGGGGAACCGAAGAGACCCAGTACTTC

V gene: TRBV18
J gene: TRBJ1-5
clone size: NA
D gene: NA
CDR3 protein: CASSPFEGGSNQPQHF
CDR3 DNA: TGTGCCAGCTCACCGTTCGAGGGGGGTAGCAATCAGCCCCAGCATTTT

V gene: TRBV5-4
J gene: TRBJ1-2
clone size: NA
D gene: NA
CDR3 protein: CASSPGPDYGYTF
CDR3 DNA: TGTGCCAGCAGCCCTGGGCCGGACTATGGCTACACCTTC